This T cell receptor (beta chain) emerged from a study of T cells in localized non-small cell lung cancer. Repertoires were generated with immunoSEQ multiplex PCR, while TCRdb's copy carries only in-frame clones and drops some. This table holds more than 30,000 clones, nearly 90% found once. Looked up from germline, CDR1 is SGHTA and CDR2 is FQGTGA. Trimming removed 5 bases from V and 7 bases from J; junction bases left unmatched: 9. The CDR3 covers 14 residues. The chain combines TRBV7-3 with TRBJ2-7; 9 bases line up with TRBD1. The sequence was obtained from a woman aged 35 to 70 with stage III lung adenocarcinoma. The sample here was peripheral blood mononuclear cells, taken before any cancer treatment. For the CDR3, the DNA is TGTGCCAGCAGCCTATCGGGACAGGGCGGAGAGCAGTACTTC. Translating gives CASSLSGQGGEQYF.